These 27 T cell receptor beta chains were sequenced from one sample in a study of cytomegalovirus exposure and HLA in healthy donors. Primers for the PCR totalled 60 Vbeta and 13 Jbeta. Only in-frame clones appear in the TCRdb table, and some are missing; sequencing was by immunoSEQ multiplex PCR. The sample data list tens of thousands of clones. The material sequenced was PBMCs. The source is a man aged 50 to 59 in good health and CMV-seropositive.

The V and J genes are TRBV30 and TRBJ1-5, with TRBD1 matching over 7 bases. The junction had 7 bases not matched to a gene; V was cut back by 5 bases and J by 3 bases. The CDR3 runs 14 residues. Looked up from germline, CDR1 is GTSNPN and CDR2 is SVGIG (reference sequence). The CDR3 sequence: CAWGPGQLNQPQHF. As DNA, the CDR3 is TGTGCCTGGGGACCGGGACAGCTCAATCAGCCCCAGCATTTT. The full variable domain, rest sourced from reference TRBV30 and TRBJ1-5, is SQTIHQWPATLVQPVGSPLSLECTVEGTSNPNLYWYRQAAGRGLQLLFYSVGIGQISSEVPQNLSASRPQDRQFILSSKKLLLSDSGFYLCAWGPGQLNQPQHFGDGTRLSIL.

Here the CDR3 reads CAWSVLKGYTF. The CDR3 nucleotides read TGTGCCTGGAGTGTACTGAAGGGCTACACCTTC. V and J are TRBV30 and TRBJ1-2; D is ambiguous. Per germline, CDR1 GTSNPN and CDR2 SVGIG (reference sequence). The germline V and J ends were trimmed by 0 bases and 8 bases, with 7 bases remaining between them. The CDR3 is 11 amino acids.

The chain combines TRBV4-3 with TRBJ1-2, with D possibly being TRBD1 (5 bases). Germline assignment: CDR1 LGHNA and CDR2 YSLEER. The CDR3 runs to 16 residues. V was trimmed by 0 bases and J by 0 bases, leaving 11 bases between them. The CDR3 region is CASSQDGRGSNYGYTF. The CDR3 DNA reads TGCGCCAGCAGCCAAGATGGGAGGGGATCTAACTATGGCTACACCTTC.

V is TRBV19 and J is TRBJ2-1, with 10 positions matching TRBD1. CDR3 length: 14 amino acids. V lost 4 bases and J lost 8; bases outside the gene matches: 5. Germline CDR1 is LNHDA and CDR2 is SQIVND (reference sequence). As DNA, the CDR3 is TGTGCCAGTAGTAAGGACAGGGGGAGGTATGAGCAGTTCTTC. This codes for CASSKDRGRYEQFF.

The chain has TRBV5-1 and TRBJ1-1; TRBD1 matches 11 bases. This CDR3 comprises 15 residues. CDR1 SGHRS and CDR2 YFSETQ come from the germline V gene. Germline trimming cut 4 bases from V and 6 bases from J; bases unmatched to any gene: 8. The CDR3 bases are TGCGCCAGCAGCCGGACAGGGGGCGAAGTCTCTGAAGCTTTCTTT. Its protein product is CASSRTGGEVSEAFF.

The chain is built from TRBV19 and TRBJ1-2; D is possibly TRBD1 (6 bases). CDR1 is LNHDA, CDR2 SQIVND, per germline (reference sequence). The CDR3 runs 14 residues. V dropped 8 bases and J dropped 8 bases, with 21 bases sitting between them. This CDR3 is CASRGTRGVGGYTF. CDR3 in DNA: TGTGCCAGTCGAGGGACCAGGGGTGTAGGCGGCTACACCTTC.

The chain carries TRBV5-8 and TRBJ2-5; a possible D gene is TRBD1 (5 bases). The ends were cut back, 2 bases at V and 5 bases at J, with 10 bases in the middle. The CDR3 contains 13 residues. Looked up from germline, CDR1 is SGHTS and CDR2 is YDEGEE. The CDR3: CASSFQGRETQYF. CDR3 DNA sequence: TGTGCCAGCAGCTTCCAGGGTAGGGAGACCCAGTACTTC.

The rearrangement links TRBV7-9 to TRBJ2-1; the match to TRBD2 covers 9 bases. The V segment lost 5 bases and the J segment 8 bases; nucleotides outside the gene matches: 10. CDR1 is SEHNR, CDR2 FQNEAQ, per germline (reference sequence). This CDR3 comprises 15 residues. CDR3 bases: TGTGCCAGCAGCCCAGGAGGCGGGAGGGCCTATGAGCAGTTCTTC. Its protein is CASSPGGGRAYEQFF.

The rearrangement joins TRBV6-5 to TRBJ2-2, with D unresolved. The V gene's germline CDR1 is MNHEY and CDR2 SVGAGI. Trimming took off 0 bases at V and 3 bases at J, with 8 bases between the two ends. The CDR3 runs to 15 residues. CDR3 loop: CASSYSSQYTGELFF. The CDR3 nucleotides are TGTGCCAGCAGTTACTCATCCCAGTACACCGGGGAGCTGTTTTTT.

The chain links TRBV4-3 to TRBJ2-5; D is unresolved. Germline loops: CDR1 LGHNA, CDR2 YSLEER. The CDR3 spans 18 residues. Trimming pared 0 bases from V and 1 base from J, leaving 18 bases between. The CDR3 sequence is CASSQDRFGSVFQETQYF. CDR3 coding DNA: TGCGCCAGCAGCCAAGATCGTTTCGGAAGCGTTTTCCAAGAGACCCAGTACTTC.

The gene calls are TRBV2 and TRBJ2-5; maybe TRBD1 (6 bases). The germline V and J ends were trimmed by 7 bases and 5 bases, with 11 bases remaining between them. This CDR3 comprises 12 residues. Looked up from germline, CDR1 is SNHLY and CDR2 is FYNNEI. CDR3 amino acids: CASKGESETQYF. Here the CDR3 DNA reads TGTGCCAGCAAGGGGGAATCGGAGACCCAGTACTTC. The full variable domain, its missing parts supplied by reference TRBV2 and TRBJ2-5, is EPEVTQTPSHQVTQMGQEVILRCVPISNHLYFYWYRQILGQKVEFLVSFYNNEISEKSEIFDDQFSVERPDGSNFTLKIRSTKLEDSAMYFCASKGESETQYFGPGTRLLVL.

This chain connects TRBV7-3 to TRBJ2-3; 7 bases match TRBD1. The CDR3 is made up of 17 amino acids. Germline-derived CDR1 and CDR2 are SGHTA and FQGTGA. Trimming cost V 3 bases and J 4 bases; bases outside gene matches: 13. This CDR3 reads CASSLDSWTGRSDTQYF. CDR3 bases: TGTGCCAGCAGCTTGGACTCGTGGACAGGCAGATCAGATACGCAGTATTTT.

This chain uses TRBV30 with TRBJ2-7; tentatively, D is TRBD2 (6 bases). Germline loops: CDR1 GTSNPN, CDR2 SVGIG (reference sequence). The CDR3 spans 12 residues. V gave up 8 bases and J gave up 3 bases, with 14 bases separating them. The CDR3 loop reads CARAEGGYEQYF. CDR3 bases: TGTGCCCGAGCGGAGGGCGGCTACGAGCAGTACTTC.

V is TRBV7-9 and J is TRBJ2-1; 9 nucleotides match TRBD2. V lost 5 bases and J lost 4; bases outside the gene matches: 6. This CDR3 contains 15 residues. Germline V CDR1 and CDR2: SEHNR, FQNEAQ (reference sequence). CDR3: CASSISGSQYNEQFF. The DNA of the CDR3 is TGTGCCAGCAGCATTAGCGGGAGTCAATACAATGAGCAGTTCTTC.

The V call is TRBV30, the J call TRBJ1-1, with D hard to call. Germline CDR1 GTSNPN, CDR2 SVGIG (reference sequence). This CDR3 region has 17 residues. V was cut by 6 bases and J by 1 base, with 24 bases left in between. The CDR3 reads CACPGGRTAYWNTEAFF. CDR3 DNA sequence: TGTGCCTGCCCCGGAGGGAGGACGGCCTATTGGAACACTGAAGCTTTCTTT. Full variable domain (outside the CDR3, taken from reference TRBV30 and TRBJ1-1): SQTIHQWPATLVQPVGSPLSLECTVEGTSNPNLYWYRQAAGRGLQLLFYSVGIGQISSEVPQNLSASRPQDRQFILSSKKLLLSDSGFYLCACPGGRTAYWNTEAFFGQGTRLTVV.

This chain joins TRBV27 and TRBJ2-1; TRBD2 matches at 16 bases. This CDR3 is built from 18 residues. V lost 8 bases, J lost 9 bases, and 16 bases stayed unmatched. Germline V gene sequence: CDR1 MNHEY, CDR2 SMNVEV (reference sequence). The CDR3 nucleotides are TGTGCCAGCGTACGTACACCGGGACTAGCGGGAGGGCCGCTTGAGCAGTTCTTC. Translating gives CASVRTPGLAGGPLEQFF.

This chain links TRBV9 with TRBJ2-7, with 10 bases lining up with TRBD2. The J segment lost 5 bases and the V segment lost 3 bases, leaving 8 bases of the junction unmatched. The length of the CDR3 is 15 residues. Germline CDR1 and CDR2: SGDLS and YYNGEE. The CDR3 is CASSASGRATDEQYV. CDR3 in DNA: TGTGCCAGCAGCGCGAGCGGGAGGGCCACTGACGAGCAGTACGTC.

CDR3 sequence: CASWEGVGANTEAFF. The DNA for the CDR3 is TGTGCCAGCTGGGAGGGGGTAGGAGCGAACACTGAAGCTTTCTTT. The chain has TRBV6-6 and TRBJ1-1; weak D call: TRBD1 (6 bases). Germline V gene data show CDR1 as MNHNY and CDR2 as SVGAGI (reference sequence). The CDR3 covers 15 residues. The germline V and J ends were trimmed by 8 bases and 1 base, with 17 bases remaining between them.

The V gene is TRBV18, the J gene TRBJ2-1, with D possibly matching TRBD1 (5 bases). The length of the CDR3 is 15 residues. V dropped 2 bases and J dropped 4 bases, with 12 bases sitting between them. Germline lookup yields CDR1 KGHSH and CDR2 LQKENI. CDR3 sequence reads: CASSPETVEYNEQFF. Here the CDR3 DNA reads TGTGCCAGCTCACCAGAGACAGTAGAATACAATGAGCAGTTCTTC.

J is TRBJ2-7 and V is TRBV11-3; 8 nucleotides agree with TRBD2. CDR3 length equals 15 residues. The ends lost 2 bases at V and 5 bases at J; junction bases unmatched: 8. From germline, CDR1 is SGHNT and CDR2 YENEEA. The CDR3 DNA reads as TGTGCCAGCAGCTTATCAAGCGGGAGAATCAACGAGCAGTACGTC. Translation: CASSLSSGRINEQYV.

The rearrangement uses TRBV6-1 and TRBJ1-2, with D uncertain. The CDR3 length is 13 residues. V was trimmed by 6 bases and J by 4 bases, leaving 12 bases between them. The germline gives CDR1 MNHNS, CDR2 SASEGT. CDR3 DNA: TGTGCCAGCAGACCGGGGTCAGGCTATGGCTACACCTTC. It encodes CASRPGSGYGYTF.

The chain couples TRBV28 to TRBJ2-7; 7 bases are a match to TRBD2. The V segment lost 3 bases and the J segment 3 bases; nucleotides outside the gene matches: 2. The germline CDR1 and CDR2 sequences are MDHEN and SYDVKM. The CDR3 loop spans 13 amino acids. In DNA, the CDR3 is TGTGCCAGCAGTTTTGCGGGAGACTACGAGCAGTACTTC. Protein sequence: CASSFAGDYEQYF.

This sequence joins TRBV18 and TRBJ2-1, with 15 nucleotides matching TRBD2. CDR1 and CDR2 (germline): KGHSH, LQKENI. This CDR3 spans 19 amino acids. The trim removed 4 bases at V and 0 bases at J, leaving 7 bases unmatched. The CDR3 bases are TGTGCCAGCTCACGACCGGGACTAGCGGGAGGCCCCTCCTACAATGAGCAGTTCTTC. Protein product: CASSRPGLAGGPSYNEQFF.

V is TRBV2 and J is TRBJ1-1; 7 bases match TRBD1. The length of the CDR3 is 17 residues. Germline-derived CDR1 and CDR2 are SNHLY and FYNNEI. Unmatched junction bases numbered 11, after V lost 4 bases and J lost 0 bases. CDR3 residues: CASSGDRDRTMNTEAFF. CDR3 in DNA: TGTGCCAGCAGTGGAGACCGGGACAGAACTATGAACACTGAAGCTTTCTTT. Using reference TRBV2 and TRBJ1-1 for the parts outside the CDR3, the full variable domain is EPEVTQTPSHQVTQMGQEVILRCVPISNHLYFYWYRQILGQKVEFLVSFYNNEISEKSEIFDDQFSVERPDGSNFTLKIRSTKLEDSAMYFCASSGDRDRTMNTEAFFGQGTRLTVV.

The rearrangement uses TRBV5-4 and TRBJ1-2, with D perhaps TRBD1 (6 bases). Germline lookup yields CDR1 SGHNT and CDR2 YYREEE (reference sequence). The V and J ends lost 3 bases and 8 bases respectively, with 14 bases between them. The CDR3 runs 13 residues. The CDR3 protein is CASSSWGRGGYTF. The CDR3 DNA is TGTGCCAGCAGCTCTTGGGGCAGGGGAGGCTACACCTTC. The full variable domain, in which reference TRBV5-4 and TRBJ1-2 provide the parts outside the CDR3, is ETGVTQSPTHLIKTRGQQVTLRCSSQSGHNTVSWYQQALGQGPQFIFQYYREEENGRGNFPPRFSGLQFPNYSSELNVNALELDDSALYLCASSSWGRGGYTFGSGTRLTVV.

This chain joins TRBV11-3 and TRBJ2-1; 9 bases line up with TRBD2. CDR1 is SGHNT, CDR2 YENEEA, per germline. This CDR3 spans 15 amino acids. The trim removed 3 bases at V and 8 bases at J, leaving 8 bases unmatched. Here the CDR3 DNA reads TGTGCCAGCAGCTTGATTAGCGGGAGAGGGTATGAGCAGTTCTTC. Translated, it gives CASSLISGRGYEQFF.

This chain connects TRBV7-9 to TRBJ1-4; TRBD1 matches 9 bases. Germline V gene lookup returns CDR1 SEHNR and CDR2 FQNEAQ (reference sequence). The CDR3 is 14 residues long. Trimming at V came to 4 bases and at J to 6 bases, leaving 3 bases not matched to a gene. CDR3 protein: CASSSWDRDEKLFF. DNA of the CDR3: TGTGCCAGCAGCTCATGGGACAGGGATGAAAAACTGTTTTTT.